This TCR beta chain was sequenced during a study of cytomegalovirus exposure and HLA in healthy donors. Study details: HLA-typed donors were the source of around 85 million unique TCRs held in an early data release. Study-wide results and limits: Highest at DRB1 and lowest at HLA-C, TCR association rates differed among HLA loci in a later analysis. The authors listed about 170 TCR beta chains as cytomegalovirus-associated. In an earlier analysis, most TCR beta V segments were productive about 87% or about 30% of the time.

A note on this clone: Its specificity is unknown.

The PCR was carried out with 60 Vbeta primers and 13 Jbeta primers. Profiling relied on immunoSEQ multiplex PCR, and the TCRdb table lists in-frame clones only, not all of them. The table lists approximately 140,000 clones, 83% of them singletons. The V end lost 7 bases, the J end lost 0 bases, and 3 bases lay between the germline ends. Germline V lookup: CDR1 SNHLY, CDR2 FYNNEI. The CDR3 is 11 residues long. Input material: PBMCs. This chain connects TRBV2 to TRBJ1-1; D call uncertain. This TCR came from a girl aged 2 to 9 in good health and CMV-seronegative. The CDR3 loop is CASTLNTEAFF. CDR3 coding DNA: TGTGCCAGCACTCTGAACACTGAAGCTTTCTTT.